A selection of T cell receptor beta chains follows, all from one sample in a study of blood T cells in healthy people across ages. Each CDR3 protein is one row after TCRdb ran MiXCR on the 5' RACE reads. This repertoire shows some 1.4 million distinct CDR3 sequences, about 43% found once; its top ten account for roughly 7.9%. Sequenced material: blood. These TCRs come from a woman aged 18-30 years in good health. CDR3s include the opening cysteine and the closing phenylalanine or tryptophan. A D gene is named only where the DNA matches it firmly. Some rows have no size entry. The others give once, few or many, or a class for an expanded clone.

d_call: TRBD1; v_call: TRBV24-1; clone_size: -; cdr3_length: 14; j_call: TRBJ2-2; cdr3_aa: CATSPNRGSGELFF; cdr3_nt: TGTGCCACCAGCCCCAACAGGGGTAGCGGGGAGCTGTTTTTT
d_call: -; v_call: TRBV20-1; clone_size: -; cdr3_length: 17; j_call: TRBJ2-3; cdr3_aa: CSARPRIRRDRTDTQYF; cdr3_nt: TGCAGTGCTAGGCCTAGAATCCGGCGGGACCGCACAGATACGCAGTATTTT
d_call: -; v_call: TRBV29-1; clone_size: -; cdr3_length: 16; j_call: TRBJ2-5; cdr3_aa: CSVEASPTGRGETQYF; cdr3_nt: TGCAGCGTTGAAGCCTCGCCCACGGGGCGGGGAGAGACCCAGTACTTC
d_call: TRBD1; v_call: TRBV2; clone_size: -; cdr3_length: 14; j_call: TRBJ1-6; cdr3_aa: CASSVGTGGPPLHF; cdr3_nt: TGTGCCAGCAGTGTAGGGACAGGAGGACCACCCCTCCACTTT
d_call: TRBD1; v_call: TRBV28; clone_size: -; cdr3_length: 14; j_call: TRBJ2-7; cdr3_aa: CAGEDRGRDYEQYF; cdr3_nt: TGTGCCGGTGAGGACAGGGGGAGGGATTACGAGCAGTACTTC
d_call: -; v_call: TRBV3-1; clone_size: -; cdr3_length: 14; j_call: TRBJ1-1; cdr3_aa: CASSQEDEFTEAFF; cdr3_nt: TGTGCCAGCAGCCAAGAGGATGAGTTCACTGAAGCTTTCTTT
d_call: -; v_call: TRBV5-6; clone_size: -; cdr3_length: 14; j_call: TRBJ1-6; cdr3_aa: CAGSSPRANSPLHF; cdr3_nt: TGTGCCGGCAGCTCCCCTCGGGCTAATTCACCCCTCCACTTT
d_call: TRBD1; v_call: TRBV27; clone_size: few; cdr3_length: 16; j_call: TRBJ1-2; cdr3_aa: CASSLSLDRAKNGYTF; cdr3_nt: TGTGCCAGCAGTTTATCCCTGGACAGGGCTAAAAATGGCTACACCTTC
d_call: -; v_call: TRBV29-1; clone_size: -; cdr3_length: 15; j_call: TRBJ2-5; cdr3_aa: CSVDNLGGSPGTQYF; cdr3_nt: TGCAGCGTTGATAATCTGGGGGGCTCCCCAGGGACCCAGTACTTC
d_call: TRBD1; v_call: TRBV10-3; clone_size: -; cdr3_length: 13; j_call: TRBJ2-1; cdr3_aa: CAMWDRGEYEQFF; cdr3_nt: TGTGCCATGTGGGACAGGGGGGAGTATGAGCAGTTCTTC
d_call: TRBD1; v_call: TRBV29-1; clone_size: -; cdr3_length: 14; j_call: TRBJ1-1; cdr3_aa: CSVAERTGNTEAFF; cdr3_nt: TGCAGCGTTGCGGAGAGGACAGGGAACACTGAAGCTTTCTTT
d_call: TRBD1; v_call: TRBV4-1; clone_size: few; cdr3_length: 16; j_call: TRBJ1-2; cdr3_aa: CASSQDPGQGNYGYTF; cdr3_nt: TGCGCCAGCAGCCAAGATCCGGGACAGGGGAACTATGGCTACACCTTC
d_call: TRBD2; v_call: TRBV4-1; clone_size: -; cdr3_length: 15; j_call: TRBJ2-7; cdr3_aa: CASSHLREGGNEQYF; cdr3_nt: TGCGCCAGCAGCCACCTGCGGGAGGGGGGCAATGAGCAGTACTTC
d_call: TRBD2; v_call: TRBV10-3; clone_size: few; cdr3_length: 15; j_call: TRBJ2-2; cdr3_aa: CAISELAGEAGELFF; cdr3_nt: TGTGCCATCAGTGAACTAGCGGGAGAGGCCGGGGAGCTGTTTTTT
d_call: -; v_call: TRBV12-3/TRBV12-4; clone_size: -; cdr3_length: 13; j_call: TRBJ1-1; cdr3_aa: CASSFMGYTEAFF; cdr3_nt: TGTGCCAGCAGTTTCATGGGGTATACTGAAGCTTTCTTT
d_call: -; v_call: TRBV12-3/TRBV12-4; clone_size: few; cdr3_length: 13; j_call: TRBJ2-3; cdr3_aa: CASSLWGSDTQYF; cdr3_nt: TGTGCCAGCAGCCTATGGGGCTCAGATACGCAGTATTTT
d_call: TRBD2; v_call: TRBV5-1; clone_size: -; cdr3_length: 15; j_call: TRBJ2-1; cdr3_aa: CASSGGLAGPYEQFF; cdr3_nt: TGCGCCAGCAGCGGCGGACTAGCGGGGCCCTACGAGCAGTTCTTC
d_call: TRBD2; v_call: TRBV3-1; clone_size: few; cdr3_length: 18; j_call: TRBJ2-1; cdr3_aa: CASSQVSGRGLAGNEQFF; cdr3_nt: TGTGCCAGCAGCCAAGTCTCGGGTCGGGGACTAGCGGGCAATGAGCAGTTCTTC
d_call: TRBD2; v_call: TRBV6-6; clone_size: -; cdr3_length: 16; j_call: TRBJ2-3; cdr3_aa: CATEGPGLAGGDTQYF; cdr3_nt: TGTGCCACCGAGGGGCCGGGACTAGCGGGAGGAGATACGCAGTATTTT
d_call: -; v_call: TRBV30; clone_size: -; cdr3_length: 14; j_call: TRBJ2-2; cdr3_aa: CAWNRQERAGELFF; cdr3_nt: TGTGCCTGGAATAGACAGGAGAGGGCCGGGGAGCTGTTTTTT
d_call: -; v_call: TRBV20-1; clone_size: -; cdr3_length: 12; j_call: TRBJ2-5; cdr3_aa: CSATGAGETQYF; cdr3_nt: TGCAGTGCTACAGGGGCAGGAGAGACCCAGTACTTC
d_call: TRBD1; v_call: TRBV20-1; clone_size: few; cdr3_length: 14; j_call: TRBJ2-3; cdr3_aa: CSARLGQSTDTQYF; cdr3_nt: TGCAGTGCTAGGCTGGGACAGTCCACAGATACGCAGTATTTT
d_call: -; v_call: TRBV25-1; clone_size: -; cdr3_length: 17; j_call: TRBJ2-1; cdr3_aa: CASSGRVERSLYNEQFF; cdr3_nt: TGTGCCAGCAGTGGAAGGGTGGAACGGAGCCTTTACAATGAGCAGTTCTTC
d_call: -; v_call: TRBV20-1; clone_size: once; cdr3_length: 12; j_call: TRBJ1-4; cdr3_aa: CSASKDSEKLFF; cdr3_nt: TGCAGTGCTAGCAAGGACTCGGAAAAACTGTTTTTT
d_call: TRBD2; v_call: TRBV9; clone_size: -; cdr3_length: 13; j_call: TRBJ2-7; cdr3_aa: CASSGLAINEQYF; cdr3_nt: TGTGCCAGCAGCGGACTAGCCATCAATGAGCAGTACTTC
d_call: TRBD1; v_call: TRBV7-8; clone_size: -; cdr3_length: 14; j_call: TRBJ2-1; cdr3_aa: CASSDPTGGDEQFF; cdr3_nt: TGTGCCAGCAGCGACCCTACAGGGGGCGATGAGCAGTTCTTC
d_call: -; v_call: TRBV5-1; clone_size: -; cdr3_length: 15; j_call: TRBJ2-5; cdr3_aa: CASSLYGVENNEQYF; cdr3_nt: TGCGCCAGCAGCTTGTACGGGGTGGAGAACAATGAGCAGTACTTC
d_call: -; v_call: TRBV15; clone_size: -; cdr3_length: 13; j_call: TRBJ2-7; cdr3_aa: CATSAGSSYEQYF; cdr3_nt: TGTGCCACCAGCGCCGGATCCTCCTACGAGCAGTACTTC
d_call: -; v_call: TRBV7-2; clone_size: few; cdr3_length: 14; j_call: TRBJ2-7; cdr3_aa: CASSLSQRPYEQYF; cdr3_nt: TGTGCCAGCAGCTTGTCCCAGCGACCCTACGAGCAGTACTTC
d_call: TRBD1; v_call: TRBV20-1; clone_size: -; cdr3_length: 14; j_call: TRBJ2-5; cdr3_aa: CSAREGTADYEQYF; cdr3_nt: TGCAGTGCTAGAGAAGGGACAGCCGACTATGAGCAGTACTTC
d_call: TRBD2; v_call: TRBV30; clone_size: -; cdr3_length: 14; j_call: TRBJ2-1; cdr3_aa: CAWSISGGYNEQFF; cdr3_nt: TGTGCCTGGAGCATTAGCGGGGGTTACAATGAGCAGTTCTTC
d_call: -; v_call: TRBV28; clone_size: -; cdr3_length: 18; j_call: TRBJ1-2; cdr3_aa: CASSPRTKRDKTSYGYTF; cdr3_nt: TGTGCCAGCAGTCCTCGAACAAAGAGGGACAAAACTAGCTATGGCTACACCTTC
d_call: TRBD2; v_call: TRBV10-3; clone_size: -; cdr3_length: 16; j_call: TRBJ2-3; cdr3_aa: CAISEPRTSGTDTQYF; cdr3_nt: TGTGCCATCAGTGAGCCTCGGACTAGCGGGACAGATACGCAGTATTTT
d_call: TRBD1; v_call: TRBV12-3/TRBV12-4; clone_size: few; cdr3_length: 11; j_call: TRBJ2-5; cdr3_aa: CASSLDRELYF; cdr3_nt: TGTGCCAGCAGTTTGGACAGGGAGCTGTACTTC
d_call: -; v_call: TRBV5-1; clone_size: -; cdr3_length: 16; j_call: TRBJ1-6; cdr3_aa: CASSSRPGHKTSPLHF; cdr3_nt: TGCGCCAGCAGCTCTAGACCGGGACACAAAACTTCACCCCTCCACTTT
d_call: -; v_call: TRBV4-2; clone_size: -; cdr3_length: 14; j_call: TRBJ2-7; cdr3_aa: CASSQDIATYEQYF; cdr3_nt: TGTGCCAGCAGCCAAGATATCGCCACTTACGAGCAGTACTTC
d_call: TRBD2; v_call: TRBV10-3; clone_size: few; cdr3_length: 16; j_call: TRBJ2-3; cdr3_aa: CAISDPEREGTDTQYF; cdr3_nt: TGTGCCATCAGTGACCCGGAGCGGGAGGGCACAGATACGCAGTATTTT
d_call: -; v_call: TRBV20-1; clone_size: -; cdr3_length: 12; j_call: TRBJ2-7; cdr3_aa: CSAPSSVNEQYF; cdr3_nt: TGCAGTGCTCCATCCTCTGTCAACGAGCAGTACTTC
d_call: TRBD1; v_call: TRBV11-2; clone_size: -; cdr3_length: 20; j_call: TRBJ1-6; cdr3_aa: CASSFLRDRGIRTYNSPLHF; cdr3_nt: TGTGCCAGCAGCTTCTTGCGGGACAGGGGTATTCGTACCTATAATTCACCCCTCCACTTT
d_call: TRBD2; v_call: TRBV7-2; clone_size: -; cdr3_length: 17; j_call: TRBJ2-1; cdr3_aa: CASSLLFGGSSYNEQFF; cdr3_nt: TGTGCCAGCAGCTTACTATTCGGCGGGAGCTCCTACAATGAGCAGTTCTTC
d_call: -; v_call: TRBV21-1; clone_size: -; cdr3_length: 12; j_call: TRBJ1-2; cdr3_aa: CARGWDRGPDTF; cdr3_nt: TGTGCCAGGGGATGGGACAGGGGACCGGACACCTTC
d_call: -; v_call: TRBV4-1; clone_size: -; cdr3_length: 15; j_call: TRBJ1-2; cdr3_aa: CASSQVEGGYYGYTF; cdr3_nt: TGCGCCAGCAGCCAAGTGGAAGGGGGATACTATGGCTACACCTTC
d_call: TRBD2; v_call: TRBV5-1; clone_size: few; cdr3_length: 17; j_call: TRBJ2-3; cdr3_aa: CASSLVTSGSPTDTQYF; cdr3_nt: TGCGCCAGCAGCTTGGTGACTAGCGGGAGCCCAACAGATACGCAGTATTTT
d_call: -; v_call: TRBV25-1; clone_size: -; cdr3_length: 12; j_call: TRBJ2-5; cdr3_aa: CASREYSGTQYF; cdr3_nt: TGTGCCAGCAGGGAATATTCGGGGACCCAGTACTTC
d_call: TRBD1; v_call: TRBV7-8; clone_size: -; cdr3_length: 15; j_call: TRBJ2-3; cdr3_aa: CDSSGEGAGTDTQYF; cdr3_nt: TGTGACAGCAGCGGCGAGGGGGCGGGCACAGATACGCAGTATTTT
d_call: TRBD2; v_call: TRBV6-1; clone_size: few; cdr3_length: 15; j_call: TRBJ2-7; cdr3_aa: CASSDPGGSSYEQYF; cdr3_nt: TGTGCCAGCAGTGACCCGGGGGGGAGCTCCTACGAGCAGTACTTC
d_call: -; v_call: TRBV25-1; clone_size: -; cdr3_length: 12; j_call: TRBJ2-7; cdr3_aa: CASSAPSYEQYF; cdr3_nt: TGTGCCAGCAGTGCCCCTTCCTACGAGCAGTACTTC
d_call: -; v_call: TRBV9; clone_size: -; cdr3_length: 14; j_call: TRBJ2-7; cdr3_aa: CASSVQGGPDEQYF; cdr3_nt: TGTGCCAGCAGCGTACAGGGGGGGCCCGACGAGCAGTACTTC
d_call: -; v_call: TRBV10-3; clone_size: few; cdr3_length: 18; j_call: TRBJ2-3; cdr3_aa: CAISESGAGAPSADTQYF; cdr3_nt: TGTGCCATCAGTGAGTCGGGGGCGGGCGCGCCGTCGGCAGATACGCAGTATTTT
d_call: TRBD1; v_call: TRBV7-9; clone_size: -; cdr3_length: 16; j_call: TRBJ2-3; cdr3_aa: CASSLTGTARTDTQYF; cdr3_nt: TGTGCCAGCAGCCTCACAGGGACAGCCCGCACAGATACGCAGTATTTT
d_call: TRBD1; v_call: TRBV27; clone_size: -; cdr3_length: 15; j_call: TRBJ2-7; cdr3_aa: CASSLFSGTDYEQYF; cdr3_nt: TGTGCCAGCAGTTTATTTTCCGGGACAGACTACGAGCAGTACTTC
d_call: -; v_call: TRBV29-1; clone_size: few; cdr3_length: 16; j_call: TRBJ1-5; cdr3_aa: CSVEVSGGGSNQPQHF; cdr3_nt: TGCAGCGTTGAGGTCTCAGGTGGGGGTAGCAATCAGCCCCAGCATTTT
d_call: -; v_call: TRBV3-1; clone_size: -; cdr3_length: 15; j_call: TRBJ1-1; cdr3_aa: CASSQDLFPNTEAFF; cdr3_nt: TGTGCCAGCAGCCAAGATCTGTTTCCAAACACTGAAGCTTTCTTT